This TCR beta chain stems from a study of T cell responses to AZD1222 COVID-19 vaccine. Whole-study results and caveats: There were repertoire samples only from the period after the peak T cell response.

To note about this clone: The antigen is unknown.

CDR1 and CDR2 from the germline V gene are MNHEY and SMNVEV (reference sequence). V was trimmed by 1 base and J by 2 bases, leaving 5 bases between them. This CDR3 is built from 13 residues. TCRdb keeps only in-frame clones here, not all; method: immunoSEQ multiplex PCR. The profile shows around 94,000 clones, approximately 81% of them singletons. The V and J genes are TRBV27 and TRBJ1-1, with D hard to call. The sample in question was peripheral blood, obtained on day 0 of AZD1222 vaccination. The receptor's source is an adult in good health. DNA for the CDR3: TGTGCCAGCAGTTTATTCCCCAACACTGAAGCTTTCTTT. Translating it yields CASSLFPNTEAFF.